Each of the 16 T cell receptor beta chains below was sequenced from the same sample in a study of T cells in Graves' hyperthyroidism and ophthalmopathy. What was amplified from RNA transcripts were TCR beta CDR3 regions. The TCR CDR3 was amplified in a first-round RT-PCR using the HTBI primer set. TCRdb re-called the multiplex PCR reads through MiXCR, storing one row per CDR3 protein. The sample lists more than 600,000 distinct CDR3 sequences, about a sixth occurring once. The sample comprised blood. These receptors all come from a man aged 18 to 29 with Graves' hyperthyroidism.

This clonotype was picked up many times. This chain joins TRBV6-2 or TRBV6-3 and TRBJ2-7; 7 nucleotides align to TRBD1. V was clipped by 5 bases and J by 1 base; unmatched bases: 8. CDR3 length: 15 amino acids. CDR1 and CDR2 from the germline V gene are MNHEY and SVGEGT. The CDR3 sequence is CASSTGTDPSYEQYF. In nucleotides, the CDR3 is TGTGCCAGCAGTACTGGGACAGACCCATCCTACGAGCAGTACTTC.

In this sample, this clonotype turned up many times. CDR3 coding DNA: TGTGCCAGCTCACCAGAGATCGGAGGGGAGCTGTTTTTT. It yields the protein CASSPEIGGELFF. This chain connects TRBV18 to TRBJ2-2; D gene ambiguous. The V end was cut by 2 bases, the J end by 8 bases, with 9 bases between. The CDR3 length is 13 residues. Germline V CDR1 and CDR2: KGHSH, LQKENI.

This rearrangement joins TRBV5-1 to TRBJ2-2, with TRBD2 matching over 8 bases. The V gene end was trimmed by 1 base and the J gene end by 5 bases; junction bases not matched to a gene: 4. Germline assignment: CDR1 SGHRS and CDR2 YFSETQ. This CDR3 region has 15 residues. The CDR3, as DNA: TGCGCCAGCAGCTTGACTAGCGGACAAACCGGGGAGCTGTTTTTT. Its translation: CASSLTSGQTGELFF. Full variable domain (outside the CDR3, taken from reference TRBV5-1 and TRBJ2-2): KAGVTQTPRYLIKTRGQQVTLSCSPISGHRSVSWYQQTPGQGLQFLFEYFSETQRNKGNFPGRFSGRQFSNSRSEMNVSTLELGDSALYLCASSLTSGQTGELFFGEGSRLTVL.

There are many counts of this clonotype. The chain uses TRBV12-3 or TRBV12-4 and TRBJ1-1; weak D call: TRBD1 (5 bases). The length of the CDR3 is 13 residues. Deletions cut 5 bases from V and 5 bases from J, with 12 bases between. CDR3 region: CASSPYRRTEAFF. The CDR3 DNA reads as TGTGCCAGCAGTCCCTACAGGAGAACTGAAGCTTTCTTT.

The chain couples TRBV6-5 to TRBJ2-5; perhaps D is TRBD1 or TRBD2 (5 bases each). The CDR3 extends over 15 amino acids. V lost 3 bases, J lost 4 bases, and 15 bases lay in between. Germline lookup yields CDR1 MNHEY and CDR2 SVGAGI. CDR3 loop: CASSYEGYDGETQYF. The CDR3 DNA reads TGTGCCAGCAGTTATGAGGGGTACGACGGAGAGACCCAGTACTTC.

This clonotype occurred many times. The CDR3 loop is CASVQARSTDTQYF. In nucleotides, the CDR3 is TGTGCCAGCGTCCAGGCCAGAAGCACAGATACGCAGTATTTT. The gene calls are TRBV2 and TRBJ2-3; D ambiguous. CDR1 is SNHLY, CDR2 FYNNEI, per germline. The V and J ends lost 8 bases and 0 bases respectively, with 12 bases between them. This CDR3 contains 14 residues. Full variable domain (missing parts from reference TRBV2 and TRBJ2-3): EPEVTQTPSHQVTQMGQEVILRCVPISNHLYFYWYRQILGQKVEFLVSFYNNEISEKSEIFDDQFSVERPDGSNFTLKIRSTKLEDSAMYFCASVQARSTDTQYFGPGTRLTVL.

The chain recombines TRBV15 with TRBJ1-2; D remains unclear. The CDR3 length is 14 residues. Deletions cut 4 bases from V and 3 bases from J, with 12 bases between. Per germline, CDR1 LNHNV and CDR2 YYDKDF (reference sequence). CDR3 sequence (DNA): TGTGCCACCAGCATTTTTCGGGATGACTATGGCTACACCTTC. Its translation: CATSIFRDDYGYTF.

The chain employs TRBV28 and TRBJ2-1, with 10 bases that match TRBD2. CDR1 and CDR2 (germline): MDHEN, SYDVKM. The V segment lost 3 bases and the J segment 5 bases; nucleotides outside the gene matches: 7. This CDR3 has 16 residues. CDR3 region: CASSLLAGVQDNEQFF. CDR3 DNA: TGTGCCAGCAGTTTGCTAGCGGGAGTTCAGGACAATGAGCAGTTCTTC.

J is TRBJ2-1 and V is TRBV25-1; D gene unclear. Looked up from germline, CDR1 is MGHDK and CDR2 is SYGVNS. This CDR3 is built from 13 residues. V was clipped by 2 bases and J by 5 bases, with 7 bases between them. The CDR3 nucleotides read TGTGCCAGCAGTGAAGCCGTGAACAATGAGCAGTTCTTC. It codes for CASSEAVNNEQFF.

The chain recombines TRBV9 with TRBJ2-1, with 11 bases aligning to TRBD2. With V trimmed by 9 bases and J by 9 bases, 14 bases remained unmatched. The CDR3 extends over 15 amino acids. Germline V gives CDR1 SGDLS, CDR2 YYNGEE. CDR3 nucleotides: TGTGCCACCTCAAGGGGTACTAGCGGGAGTAGTGAGCAGTTCTTC. Translation gives CATSRGTSGSSEQFF.

This clonotype has just a few counts. V usage is TRBV29-1 and J usage is TRBJ2-1, with 10 nucleotides matching TRBD1. Trimming cost V 8 bases and J 1 base; bases outside gene matches: 5. The CDR3 totals 14 residues. Germline lookup yields CDR1 SQVTM and CDR2 ANQGSEA. CDR3 nucleotide sequence: TGCAGCCAGACAGGGGGCCGGTCCTACAATGAGCAGTTCTTC. Translating it yields CSQTGGRSYNEQFF.

This clonotype was detected ten times or more. The V call is TRBV11-3, the J call TRBJ2-3; TRBD2 is a possible D gene (6 bases). The germline V gene encodes CDR1 SGHNT and CDR2 YENEEA. The CDR3 spans 13 residues. V lost 8 bases and J lost 5, with 14 bases in between. This CDR3 reads CASRGSGVDTQYF. For the CDR3, the DNA is TGTGCCAGCCGGGGGTCAGGAGTAGATACGCAGTATTTT.

In this sample, this clonotype turned up many times. CDR3 sequence: CSVKGRAGETGELFF. CDR3 bases: TGCAGCGTTAAAGGACGGGCGGGAGAGACCGGGGAGCTGTTTTTT. The J gene is TRBJ2-2, the V gene TRBV29-1; 7 nucleotides align to TRBD2. The germline gives CDR1 SQVTM, CDR2 ANQGSEA. J gave up 5 bases and V 5 bases, and 11 bases lay outside the gene matches. This CDR3 region has 15 residues.

About this clonotype: Likely a read error: the CDR3 ends without its conserved phenylalanine or tryptophan. DNA for the CDR3: TGTGCCAGCAGTCTAGCCAGGGGTAGCAATCAGCCCCAGCATCTT. Translating it yields CASSLARGSNQPQHL. This chain joins TRBV12-3 or TRBV12-4 and TRBJ1-5; the D gene is possibly TRBD1 (6 bases). This CDR3 contains 15 residues.

This clonotype turned up a few times. The chain joins TRBV4-1 to TRBJ2-1; D not resolved. The CDR3 sequence is 16 residues long. Germline V gene sequence: CDR1 MGHRA, CDR2 YSYEKL. V was shortened by 0 bases and J by 4 bases, with 13 bases between the two germline ends. The CDR3 DNA sequence: TGCGCCAGCAGCCAAGATCCCCAGCCGGATTACAATGAGCAGTTCTTC. It codes for CASSQDPQPDYNEQFF.

Here the CDR3 reads CASSLPGSLAKNIQYF. The DNA for the CDR3 is TGTGCCAGCAGCTTGCCAGGGTCTCTAGCCAAAAACATTCAGTACTTC. The V call is TRBV7-2, the J call TRBJ2-4, with a possible D match to TRBD1 (5 bases). The CDR3 length is 16 residues. Germline V gene lookup returns CDR1 SGHTA and CDR2 FQGNSA. Trimming took 3 bases from V and 0 from J, leaving 12 bases between them. Full variable domain (missing parts from reference TRBV7-2 and TRBJ2-4): GAGVSQSPSNKVTEKGKDVELRCDPISGHTALYWYRQSLGQGLEFLIYFQGNSAPDKSGLPSDRFSAERTGGSVSTLTIQRTQQEDSAVYLCASSLPGSLAKNIQYFGAGTRLSVL.